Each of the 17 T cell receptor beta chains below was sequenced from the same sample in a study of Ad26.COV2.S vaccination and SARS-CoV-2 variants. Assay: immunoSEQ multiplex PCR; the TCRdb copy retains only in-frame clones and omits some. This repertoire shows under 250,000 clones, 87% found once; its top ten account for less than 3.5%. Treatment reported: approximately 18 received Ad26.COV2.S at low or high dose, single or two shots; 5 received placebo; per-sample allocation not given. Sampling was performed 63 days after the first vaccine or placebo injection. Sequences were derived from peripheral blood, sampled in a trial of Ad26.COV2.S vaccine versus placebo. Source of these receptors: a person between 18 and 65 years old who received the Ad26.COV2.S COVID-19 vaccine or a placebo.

The CDR3 nucleotides are TGTGCCAGCAGTAACTCTCTCGGTCTAAGCACAGATACGCAGTATTTT. Translated, it gives CASSNSLGLSTDTQYF. The chain is built from TRBV25-1 and TRBJ2-3; D is uncertain. The CDR3 extends over 16 amino acids. V lost 5 bases to trimming and J lost 0 bases, with 15 bases between them. The germline gives CDR1 MGHDK, CDR2 SYGVNS.

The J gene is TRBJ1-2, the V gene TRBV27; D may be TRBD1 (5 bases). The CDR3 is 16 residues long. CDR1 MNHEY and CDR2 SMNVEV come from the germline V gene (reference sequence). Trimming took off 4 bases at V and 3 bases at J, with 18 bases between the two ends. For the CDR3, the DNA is TGTGCCAGCAGTTCAAGGGGCGCTGCTACTTACTATGGCTACACCTTC. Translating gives CASSSRGAATYYGYTF.

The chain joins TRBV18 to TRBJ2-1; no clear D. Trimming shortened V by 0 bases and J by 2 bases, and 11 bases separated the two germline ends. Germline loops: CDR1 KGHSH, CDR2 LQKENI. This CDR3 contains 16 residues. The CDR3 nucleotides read TGTGCCAGCTCACCACCGTTTTGGTTGGCCTACAATGAGCAGTTCTTC. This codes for CASSPPFWLAYNEQFF.

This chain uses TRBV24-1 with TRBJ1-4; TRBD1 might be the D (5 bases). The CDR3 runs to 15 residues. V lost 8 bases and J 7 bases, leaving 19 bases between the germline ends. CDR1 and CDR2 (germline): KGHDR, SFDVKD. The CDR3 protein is CATTQRGGWGEKLFF. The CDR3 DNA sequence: TGTGCCACCACCCAGCGGGGGGGATGGGGTGAAAAACTGTTTTTT.

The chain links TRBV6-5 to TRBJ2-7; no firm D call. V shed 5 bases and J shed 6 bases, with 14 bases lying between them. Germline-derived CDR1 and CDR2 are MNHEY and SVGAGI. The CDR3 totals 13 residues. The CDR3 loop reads CASSPRPTPEQYV. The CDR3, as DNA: TGTGCCAGCAGTCCAAGACCAACTCCCGAGCAGTACGTC.

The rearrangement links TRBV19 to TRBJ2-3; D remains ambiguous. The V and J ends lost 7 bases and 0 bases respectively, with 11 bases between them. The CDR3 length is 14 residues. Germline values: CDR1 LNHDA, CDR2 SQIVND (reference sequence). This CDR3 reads CASKSSLSTDTQYF. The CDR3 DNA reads TGTGCCAGTAAGTCCAGCTTGAGCACAGATACGCAGTATTTT. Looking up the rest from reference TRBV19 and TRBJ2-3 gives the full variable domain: DGGITQSPKYLFRKEGQNVTLSCEQNLNHDAMYWYRQDPGQGLRLIYYSQIVNDFQKGDIAEGYSVSREKKESFPLTVTSAQKNPTAFYLCASKSSLSTDTQYFGPGTRLTVL.

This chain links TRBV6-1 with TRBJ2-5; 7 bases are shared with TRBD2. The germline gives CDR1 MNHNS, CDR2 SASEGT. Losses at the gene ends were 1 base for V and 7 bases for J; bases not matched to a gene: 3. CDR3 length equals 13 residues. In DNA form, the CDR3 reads TGTGCCAGCAGTGAAGTCGGGGGGATGACCCAGTACTTC. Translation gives CASSEVGGMTQYF.

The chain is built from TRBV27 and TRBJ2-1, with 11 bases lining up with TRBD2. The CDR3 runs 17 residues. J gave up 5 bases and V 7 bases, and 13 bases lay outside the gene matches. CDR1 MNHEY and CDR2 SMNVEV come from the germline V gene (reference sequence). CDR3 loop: CASTSGVGLAENNEQFF. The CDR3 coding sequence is TGTGCCAGCACGTCGGGGGTGGGACTAGCGGAGAACAATGAGCAGTTCTTC.

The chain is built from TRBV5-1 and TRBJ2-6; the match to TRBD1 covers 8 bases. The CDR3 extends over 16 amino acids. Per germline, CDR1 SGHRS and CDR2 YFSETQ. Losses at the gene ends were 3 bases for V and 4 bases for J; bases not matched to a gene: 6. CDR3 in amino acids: CASSSRTGTGANVLTF. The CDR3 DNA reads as TGCGCCAGCAGCTCCCGGACAGGGACCGGGGCCAACGTCCTGACTTTC.

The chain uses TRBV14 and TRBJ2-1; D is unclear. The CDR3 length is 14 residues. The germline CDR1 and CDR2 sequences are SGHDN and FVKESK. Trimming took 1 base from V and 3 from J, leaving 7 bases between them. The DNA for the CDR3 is TGTGCCAGCAGCCAAGTGGATTACTACAATGAGCAGTTCTTC. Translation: CASSQVDYYNEQFF.

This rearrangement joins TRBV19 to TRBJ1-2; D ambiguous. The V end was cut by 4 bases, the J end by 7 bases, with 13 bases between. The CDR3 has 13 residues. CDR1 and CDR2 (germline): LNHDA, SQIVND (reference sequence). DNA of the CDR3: TGTGCCAGTAGTACCGCGGGTTTTCGTGGCTACACCTTC. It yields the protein CASSTAGFRGYTF.

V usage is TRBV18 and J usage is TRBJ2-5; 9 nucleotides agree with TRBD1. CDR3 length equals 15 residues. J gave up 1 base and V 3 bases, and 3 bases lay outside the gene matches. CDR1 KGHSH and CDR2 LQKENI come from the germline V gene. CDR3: CASSPGQGFQETQYF. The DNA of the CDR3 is TGTGCCAGCTCACCGGGACAGGGATTCCAAGAGACCCAGTACTTC.

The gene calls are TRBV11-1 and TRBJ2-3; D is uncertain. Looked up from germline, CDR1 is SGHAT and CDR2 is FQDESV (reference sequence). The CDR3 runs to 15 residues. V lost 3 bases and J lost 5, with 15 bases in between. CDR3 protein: CASSFFRGVEDTQYF. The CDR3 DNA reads TGTGCCAGCAGCTTTTTTCGCGGAGTGGAAGATACGCAGTATTTT.

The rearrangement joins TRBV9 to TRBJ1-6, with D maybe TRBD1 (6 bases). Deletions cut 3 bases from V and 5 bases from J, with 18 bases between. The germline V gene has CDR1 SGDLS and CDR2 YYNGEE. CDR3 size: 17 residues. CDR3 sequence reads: CASSAPRGEQNNSPLHF. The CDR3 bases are TGTGCCAGCAGCGCGCCAAGGGGGGAGCAGAATAATTCACCCCTCCACTTT.

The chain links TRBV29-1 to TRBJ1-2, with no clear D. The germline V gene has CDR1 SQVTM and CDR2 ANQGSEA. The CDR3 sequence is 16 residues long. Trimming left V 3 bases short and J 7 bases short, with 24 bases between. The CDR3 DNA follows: TGCAGCGTTGAGTCCGTCGGCCGGCGCGGTTTCGGTGGCTACACCTTC. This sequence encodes CSVESVGRRGFGGYTF.

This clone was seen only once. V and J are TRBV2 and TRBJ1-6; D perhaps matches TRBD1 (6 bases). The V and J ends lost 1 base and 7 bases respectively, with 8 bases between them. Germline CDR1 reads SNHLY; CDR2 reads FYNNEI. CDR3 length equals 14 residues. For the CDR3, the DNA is TGTGCCAGCAGTGAAGGGGGACAAAATTCACCCCTCCACTTT. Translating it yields CASSEGGQNSPLHF.

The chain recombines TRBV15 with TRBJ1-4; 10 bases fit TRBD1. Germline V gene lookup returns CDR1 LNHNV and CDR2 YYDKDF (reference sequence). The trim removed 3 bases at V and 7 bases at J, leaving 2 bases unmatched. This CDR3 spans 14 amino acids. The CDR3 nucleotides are TGTGCCACCAGCAGGGACAGGGGGGCTGAAAAACTGTTTTTT. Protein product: CATSRDRGAEKLFF.